The rows below give T cell receptor beta chains drawn from one sample of a study of T cells after yellow fever vaccination. TCRdb re-derived calls from the 5' RACE reads in MiXCR, one entry per CDR3 protein. This table holds approximately 550,000 distinct CDR3 sequences, over 15% found once. Sequences were derived from PBMCs, sampled 15 days after the yellow fever booster vaccination. Receptors were obtained from a young man who received the YFV17D yellow fever vaccine. CDR3s leave out the opening cysteine and the closing phenylalanine or tryptophan.

v_gene,j_gene,CDR3aa
TRBV24-1,TRBJ2-1,ATSDNRAYNEQF
TRBV7-8,TRBJ2-1,ASSPSRREEQF
TRBV24-1,TRBJ2-2,ATSDSPGGIDTGELF
TRBV6-5,TRBJ2-7,ASSYGVANEQY
TRBV12-3/TRBV12-4,TRBJ2-6,ASSSNTGAGANVLT
TRBV12-3/TRBV12-4,TRBJ2-7,ASSWGVGGSYEQY
TRBV5-1,TRBJ2-7,ASRASSSYKQY
TRBV5-1,TRBJ2-1,ASSWGHRGLVEGEQF
TRBV5-1,TRBJ2-2,ASIGGAGRINTGELF
TRBV5-1,TRBJ2-1,ASSTSGISSYNEQF
TRBV5-1,TRBJ2-7,ASAFGTGSYEQY
TRBV5-1,TRBJ1-4,ASSLAATNEKLF
TRBV19,TRBJ1-5,ASTKLGGAGNQPQH
TRBV5-5,TRBJ1-2,ASTTTAGNYGYT
TRBV7-2,TRBJ2-7,ASSLGDRGGEQY
TRBV20-1,TRBJ2-7,SAREPSLYEQY
TRBV7-9,TRBJ2-5,ASSRRDIPETQY
TRBV5-6,TRBJ2-7,ASSETGFSYEQY
TRBV25-1,TRBJ2-3,ASTPGQATTDTQY
TRBV20-1,TRBJ2-1,SAVTSYEQF
TRBV7-2,TRBJ1-3,ASSLADFGSLRNTIY
TRBV29-1,TRBJ2-1,SVEKDSNAPYNEQF
TRBV6-2/TRBV6-3,TRBJ2-7,ASSFTGLADYEQY
TRBV5-1,TRBJ2-1,ASRPTSGPYNEQF
TRBV6-1,TRBJ2-7,ASSQTGLAYEQY
TRBV29-1,TRBJ1-5,SAQKGTGRDQPQH
TRBV7-9,TRBJ2-5,ASSLEIGVVVETQY
TRBV20-1,TRBJ2-2,SAREREGRTGELF
TRBV10-3,TRBJ2-7,AISVAQETYEQY
TRBV15,TRBJ2-2,ATSRGTGNTGELF
TRBV7-9,TRBJ2-6,ASDRGSGANVLT
TRBV7-8,TRBJ2-7,ASSLTTENEQY
TRBV5-5,TRBJ2-2,ASSFGQGTLGGELF
TRBV11-3,TRBJ2-1,ASSLKTSNEQF
TRBV6-1,TRBJ1-2,ASRGVRGTGFDYGYT
TRBV3-1,TRBJ1-6,ASSQDRVTSPLH
TRBV29-1,TRBJ2-1,SVTGNYNEQF
TRBV10-3,TRBJ2-2,AISPGLAGAGELF
TRBV7-2,TRBJ2-6,ASSMDRANVLT
TRBV20-1,TRBJ2-1,SASPKPYNEQF
TRBV20-1,TRBJ2-7,SARDWPSGRARGYEQY
TRBV27,TRBJ2-5,ASRPGIGGDRGQETQY
TRBV20-1,TRBJ2-7,SASRSSYEQY
TRBV5-5,TRBJ2-5,ASSLVGQVQETQY
TRBV7-9,TRBJ1-2,ASSWTVGYT
TRBV4-3,TRBJ2-3,ASSQQGTGSDTQY
TRBV14,TRBJ2-3,ASSQGLRGRVTDTQY
TRBV29-1,TRBJ1-3,SVGHASGNTIY
TRBV29-1,TRBJ1-5,SVLGQGSEPQH
TRBV27,TRBJ2-1,ASTTGTSGNNEQF
TRBV7-8,TRBJ2-1,ASSKGGRNEQF
TRBV3-1,TRBJ2-1,ASSRKRDEQF
TRBV11-2,TRBJ2-3,ASSLVLAPSATSTDTQY
TRBV3-1,TRBJ2-1,ASSHLLYNEQF
TRBV9,TRBJ2-3,ASSPGGDRATDTQY
TRBV6-5,TRBJ1-1,ASKRSRNTEAF
TRBV7-2,TRBJ2-1,ASTLSSGGTHNEQF
TRBV19,TRBJ2-2,ASTTSGTANTGELF
TRBV4-3,TRBJ1-4,ASSQVWQINEKLF